Reported below is one T cell receptor (beta chain). The CDR3 sequence is 15 residues long. CDR1 is SNHLY and CDR2 is FYNNEI in the germline V gene. V lost 5 bases to trimming and J lost 4 bases, with 16 bases between them. This entry belongs to a study of blood T cell repertoires in COVID-19. Looking at the study overall: Researchers got acute and convalescent COVID-19 samples from the United States, Italy and Spain. Sources were T cells, B-cell-depleted T cells, or PBMCs; the material itself was cDNA or gDNA.

Study processing details: Quantification of nucleated cells was approximated via reference gene primer amplification. Sequenced by immunoSEQ multiplex PCR; TCRdb stores in-frame clones only, minus some. That table is the source of V, J and clone size, and D and trimming were worked out from the DNA. The sample gives around 310,000 clones, approximately 88% of which show up once; 4% is in the top ten. The sample comprised peripheral blood. This sequence joins TRBV2 and TRBJ2-3, with D possibly TRBD2 on 6 matching bases. This receptor was obtained from a woman between 50 and 59 years old with active or convalescent COVID-19. The CDR3 bases are TGTGCCAGCAGTCTTCTACGGGAGCGTCCAGATACGCAGTATTTT. It encodes CASSLLRERPDTQYF.